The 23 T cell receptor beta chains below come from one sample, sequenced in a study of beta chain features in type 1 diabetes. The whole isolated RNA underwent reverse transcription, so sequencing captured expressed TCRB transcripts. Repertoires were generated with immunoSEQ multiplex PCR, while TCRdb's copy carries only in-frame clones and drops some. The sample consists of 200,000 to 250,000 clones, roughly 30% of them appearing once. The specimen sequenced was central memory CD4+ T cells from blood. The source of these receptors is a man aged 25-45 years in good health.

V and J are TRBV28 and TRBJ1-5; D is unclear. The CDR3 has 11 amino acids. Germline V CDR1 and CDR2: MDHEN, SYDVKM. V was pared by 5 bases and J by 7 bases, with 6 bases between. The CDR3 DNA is TGTGCCAGCAGTGACGTGCAGCCCCAGCATTTT. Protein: CASSDVQPQHF.

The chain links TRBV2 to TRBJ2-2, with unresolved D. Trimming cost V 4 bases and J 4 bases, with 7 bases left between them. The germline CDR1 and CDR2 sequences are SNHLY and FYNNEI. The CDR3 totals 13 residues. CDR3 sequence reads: CASSGVSTGELFF. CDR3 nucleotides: TGTGCCAGCAGTGGGGTCAGCACCGGGGAGCTGTTTTTT.

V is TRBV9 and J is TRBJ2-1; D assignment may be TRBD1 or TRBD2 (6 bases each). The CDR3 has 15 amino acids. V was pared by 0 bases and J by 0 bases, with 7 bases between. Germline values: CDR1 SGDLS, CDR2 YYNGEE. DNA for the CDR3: TGTGCCAGCAGCGTAGCGGGGGCCTCCTACAATGAGCAGTTCTTC. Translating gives CASSVAGASYNEQFF.

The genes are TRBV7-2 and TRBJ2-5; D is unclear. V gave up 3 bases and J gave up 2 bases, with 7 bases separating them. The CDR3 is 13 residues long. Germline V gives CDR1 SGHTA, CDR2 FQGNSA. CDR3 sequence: CASSFSYQETQYF. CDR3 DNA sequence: TGTGCCAGCAGCTTCAGCTATCAAGAGACCCAGTACTTC.

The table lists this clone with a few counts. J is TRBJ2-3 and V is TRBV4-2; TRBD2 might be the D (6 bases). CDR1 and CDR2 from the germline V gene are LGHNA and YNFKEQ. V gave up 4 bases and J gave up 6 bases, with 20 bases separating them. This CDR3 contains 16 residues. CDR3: CASSRGESEGRDTQYF. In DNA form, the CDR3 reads TGTGCCAGCAGCCGGGGGGAGAGTGAAGGGCGGGATACGCAGTATTTT.

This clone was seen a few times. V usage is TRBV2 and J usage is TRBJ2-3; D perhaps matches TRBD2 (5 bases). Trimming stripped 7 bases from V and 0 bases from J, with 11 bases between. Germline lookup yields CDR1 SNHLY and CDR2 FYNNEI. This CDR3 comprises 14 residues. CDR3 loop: CASTWEPSTDTQYF. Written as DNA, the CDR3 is TGTGCCAGCACCTGGGAGCCAAGCACAGATACGCAGTATTTT.

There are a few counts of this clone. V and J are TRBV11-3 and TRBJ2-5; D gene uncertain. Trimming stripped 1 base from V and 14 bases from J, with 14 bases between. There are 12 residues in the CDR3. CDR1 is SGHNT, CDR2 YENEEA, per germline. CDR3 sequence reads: CASSLVVTELYF. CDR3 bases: TGTGCCAGCAGCTTAGTAGTGACCGAACTCTACTTC.

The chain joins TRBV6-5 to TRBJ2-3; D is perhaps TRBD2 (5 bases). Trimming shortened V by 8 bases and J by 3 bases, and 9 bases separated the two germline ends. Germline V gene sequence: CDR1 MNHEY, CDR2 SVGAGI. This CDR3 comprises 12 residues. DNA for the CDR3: TGTGCCAGCGGATGGAGGACAGATACGCAGTATTTT. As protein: CASGWRTDTQYF.

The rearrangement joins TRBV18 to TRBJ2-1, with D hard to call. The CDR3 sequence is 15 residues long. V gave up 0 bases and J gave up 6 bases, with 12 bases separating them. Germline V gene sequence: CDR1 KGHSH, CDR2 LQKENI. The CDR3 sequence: CASSPPAIRRNEQFF. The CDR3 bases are TGTGCCAGCTCACCACCGGCCATAAGGCGCAATGAGCAGTTCTTC.

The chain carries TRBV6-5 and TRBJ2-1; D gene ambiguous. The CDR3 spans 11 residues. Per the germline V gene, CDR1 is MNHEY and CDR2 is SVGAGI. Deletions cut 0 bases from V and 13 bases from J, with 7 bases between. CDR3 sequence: CASSYSKLQFF. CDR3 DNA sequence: TGTGCCAGCAGTTACTCGAAACTTCAGTTCTTC.

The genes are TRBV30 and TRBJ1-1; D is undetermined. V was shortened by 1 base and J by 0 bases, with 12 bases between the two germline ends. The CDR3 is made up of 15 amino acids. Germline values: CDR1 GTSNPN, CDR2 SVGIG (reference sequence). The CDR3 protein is CAWSASWTVNTEAFF. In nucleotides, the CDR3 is TGTGCCTGGAGTGCATCTTGGACGGTGAACACTGAAGCTTTCTTT.

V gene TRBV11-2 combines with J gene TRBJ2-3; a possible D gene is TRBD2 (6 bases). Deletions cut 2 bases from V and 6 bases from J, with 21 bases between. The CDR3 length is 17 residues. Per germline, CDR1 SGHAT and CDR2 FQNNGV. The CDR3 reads CASSLSRFGLASDTQYF. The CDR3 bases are TGTGCCAGCAGCTTAAGTCGTTTCGGTCTAGCGTCCGATACGCAGTATTTT.

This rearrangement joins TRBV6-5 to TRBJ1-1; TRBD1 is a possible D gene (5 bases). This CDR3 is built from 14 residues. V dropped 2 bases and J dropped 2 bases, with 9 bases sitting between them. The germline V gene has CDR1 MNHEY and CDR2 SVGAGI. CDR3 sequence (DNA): TGTGCCAGCAGTTACGACAGATATAACACTGAAGCTTTCTTT. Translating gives CASSYDRYNTEAFF.

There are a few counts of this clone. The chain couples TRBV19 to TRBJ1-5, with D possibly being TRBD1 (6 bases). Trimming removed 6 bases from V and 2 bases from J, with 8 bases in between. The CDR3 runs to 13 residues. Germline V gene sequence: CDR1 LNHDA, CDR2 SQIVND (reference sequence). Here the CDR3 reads CASRDRRNQPQHF. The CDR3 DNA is TGTGCCAGTAGAGACAGGCGCAATCAGCCCCAGCATTTT.

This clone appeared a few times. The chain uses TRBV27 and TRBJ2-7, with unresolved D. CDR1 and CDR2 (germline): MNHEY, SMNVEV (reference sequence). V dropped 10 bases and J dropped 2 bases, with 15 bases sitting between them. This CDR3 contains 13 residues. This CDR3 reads CATSDLLTYEQYF. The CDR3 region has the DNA TGTGCCACCTCCGACCTATTGACCTACGAGCAGTACTTC.

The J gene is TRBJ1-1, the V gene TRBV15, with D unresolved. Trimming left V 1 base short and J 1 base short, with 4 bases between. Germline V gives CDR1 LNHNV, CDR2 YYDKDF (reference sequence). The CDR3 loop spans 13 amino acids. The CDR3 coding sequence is TGTGCCACCAGCAGAGGACGGAACACTGAAGCTTTCTTT. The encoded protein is CATSRGRNTEAFF.

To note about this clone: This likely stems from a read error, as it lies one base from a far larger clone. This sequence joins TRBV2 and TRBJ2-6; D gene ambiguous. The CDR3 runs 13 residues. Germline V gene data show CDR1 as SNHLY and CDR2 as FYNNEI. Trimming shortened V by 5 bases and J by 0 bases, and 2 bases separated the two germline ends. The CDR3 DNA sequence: TGTGCCAGCAGTACCTCTGGGGCCAACGTCCTGACTTTC. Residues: CASSTSGANVLTF.

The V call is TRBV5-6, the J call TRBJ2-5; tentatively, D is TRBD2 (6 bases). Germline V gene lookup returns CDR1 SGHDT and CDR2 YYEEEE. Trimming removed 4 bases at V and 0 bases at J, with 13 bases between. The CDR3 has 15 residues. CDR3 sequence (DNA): TGTGCCAGCAGCGCGGGACCGGCCGACCAAGAGACCCAGTACTTC. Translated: CASSAGPADQETQYF.

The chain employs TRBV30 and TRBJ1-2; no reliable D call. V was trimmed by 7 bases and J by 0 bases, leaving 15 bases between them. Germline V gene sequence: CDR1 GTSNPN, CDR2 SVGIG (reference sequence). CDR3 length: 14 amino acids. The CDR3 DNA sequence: TGTGCCTTTAAAGCCCCCGGGCCTAACTATGGCTACACCTTC. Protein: CAFKAPGPNYGYTF.

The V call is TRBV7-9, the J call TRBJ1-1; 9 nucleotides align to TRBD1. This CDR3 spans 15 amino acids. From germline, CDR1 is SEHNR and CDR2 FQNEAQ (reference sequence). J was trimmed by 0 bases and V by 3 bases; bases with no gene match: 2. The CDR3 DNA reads TGTGCCAGCAGCTTCCGGACAGGGGTGAACACTGAAGCTTTCTTT. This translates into CASSFRTGVNTEAFF.

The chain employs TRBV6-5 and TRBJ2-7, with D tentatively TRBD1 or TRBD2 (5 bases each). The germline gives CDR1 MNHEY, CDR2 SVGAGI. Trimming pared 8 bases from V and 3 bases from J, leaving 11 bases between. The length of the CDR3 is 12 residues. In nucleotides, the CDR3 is TGTGCCAGCGGGACGTCTAACTACGAGCAGTACTTC. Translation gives CASGTSNYEQYF.

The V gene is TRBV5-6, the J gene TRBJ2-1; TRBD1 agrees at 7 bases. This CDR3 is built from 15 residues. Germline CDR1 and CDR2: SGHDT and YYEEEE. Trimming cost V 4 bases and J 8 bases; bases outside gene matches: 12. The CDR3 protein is CASSLRTGRVDEQFF. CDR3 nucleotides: TGTGCCAGCAGCCTTAGGACAGGACGGGTGGATGAGCAGTTCTTC.

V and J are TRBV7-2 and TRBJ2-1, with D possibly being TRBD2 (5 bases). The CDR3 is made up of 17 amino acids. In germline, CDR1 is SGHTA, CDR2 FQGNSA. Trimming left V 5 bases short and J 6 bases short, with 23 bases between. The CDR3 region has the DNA TGTGCCAGCAGCCCTTCTTTGGGCGCGGCGGGCGGCAATGAGCAGTTCTTC. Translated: CASSPSLGAAGGNEQFF.